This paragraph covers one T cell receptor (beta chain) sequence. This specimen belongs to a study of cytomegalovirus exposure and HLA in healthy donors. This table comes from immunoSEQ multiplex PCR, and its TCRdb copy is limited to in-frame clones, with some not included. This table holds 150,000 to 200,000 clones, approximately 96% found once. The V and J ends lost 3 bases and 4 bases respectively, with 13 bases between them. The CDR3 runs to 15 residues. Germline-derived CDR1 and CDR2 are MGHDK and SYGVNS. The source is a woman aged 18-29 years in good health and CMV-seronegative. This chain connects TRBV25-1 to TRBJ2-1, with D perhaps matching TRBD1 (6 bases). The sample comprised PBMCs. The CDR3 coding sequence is TGTGCCAGCAGTGATATCAGGGGCCCTTACAATGAGCAGTTCTTC. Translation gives CASSDIRGPYNEQFF.